Each of the 15 T cell receptor beta chains below was sequenced from the same sample in a study of blood T cell repertoires in COVID-19. Libraries were prepared by immunoSEQ multiplex PCR; TCRdb keeps only in-frame clonotypes and omits some of them. This table has more than 400,000 clones, roughly 88% appearing once. The material sequenced was peripheral blood. Every receptor here comes from a human donor in a cohort sampled during active COVID-19.

The gene calls are TRBV3-1 (or the pseudogene TRBV3-2) and TRBJ1-1; D is ambiguous. V lost 0 bases to trimming and J lost 0 bases, with 5 bases between them. The CDR3 has 14 residues. The germline V gene encodes CDR1 LGHDT and CDR2 YNNKEL (reference sequence). CDR3 sequence (DNA): TGTGCCAGCAGCCAAGAACGGTTGAACACTGAAGCTTTCTTT. It is translated as CASSQERLNTEAFF.

J is TRBJ1-1 and V is TRBV20-1; 8 bases align to TRBD1. The germline V gene has CDR1 DFQATT and CDR2 SNEGSKA (reference sequence). The CDR3 has 11 amino acids. DNA for the CDR3: TGCAGGGGTACAGGGGGAACTGAAGCTTTCTTT. Amino acid sequence: CRGTGGTEAFF.

The chain uses TRBV6-1 and TRBJ2-1; D might be TRBD2 (6 bases). CDR1 is MNHNS, CDR2 SASEGT, per germline. V lost 2 bases to trimming and J lost 3 bases, with 11 bases between them. CDR3 length: 15 residues. In DNA form, the CDR3 reads TGTGCCAGCAGTGAACAGGGACTTATCTACAATGAGCAGTTCTTC. Its translation: CASSEQGLIYNEQFF.

J is TRBJ2-7 and V is TRBV7-9; 16 positions agree with TRBD2. J gave up 7 bases and V 2 bases, and 11 bases lay outside the gene matches. Germline CDR1 is SEHNR and CDR2 is FQNEAQ (reference sequence). The CDR3 covers 18 residues. Here the CDR3 reads CASSLTAGLAGGSREQYF. DNA for the CDR3: TGTGCCAGCAGCTTAACGGCGGGACTAGCGGGAGGGTCCCGGGAGCAGTACTTC.

This clone was found a few times. The chain links TRBV7-3 to TRBJ1-6, with 8 bases that match TRBD1. V lost 5 bases, J lost 6 bases, and 6 bases stayed unmatched. The CDR3 has 15 amino acids. CDR1 and CDR2 (germline): SGHTA, FQGTGA. CDR3 region: CASSTQGAPNSPLHF. The CDR3 DNA is TGTGCCAGCAGCACCCAGGGGGCCCCTAATTCACCCCTCCACTTT.

This chain connects TRBV7-9 to TRBJ1-1, with D possibly being TRBD1 (5 bases). Germline V gene lookup returns CDR1 SEHNR and CDR2 FQNEAQ (reference sequence). Trimming took 4 bases from V and 1 from J, leaving 16 bases between them. The CDR3 extends over 16 amino acids. The CDR3 sequence: CASSSPSGGGNTEAFF. In DNA, the CDR3 is TGTGCCAGCAGCTCCCCGTCGGGCGGGGGGAACACTGAAGCTTTCTTT.

V usage is TRBV11-2 and J usage is TRBJ2-7; TRBD1 matches 11 bases. After removal of 2 bases from V and 6 bases from J, the junction contained 6 bases not matched to a gene. The germline V gene encodes CDR1 SGHAT and CDR2 FQNNGV. This CDR3 spans 15 amino acids. CDR3 nucleotides: TGTGCCAGCAGCTTATTAGGGACAGGGGGTGGCGAGCAGTACTTC. Translating gives CASSLLGTGGGEQYF.

This sequence joins TRBV5-3 and TRBJ2-7; D possibly corresponds to TRBD1 (6 bases). TRBV5-3 is known as an ORF, though its function is uncertain. V lost 0 bases and J 1 base, leaving 14 bases between the germline ends. The CDR3 has 16 amino acids. CDR3 sequence (DNA): TGTGCCAGAAGCTTGGCCAGGGGAAATGGGTCCTACGAGCAGTACTTC. Translating gives CARSLARGNGSYEQYF.

The genes are TRBV29-1 and TRBJ2-3; 7 bases fit TRBD2. This CDR3 is built from 14 residues. The J segment lost 4 bases and the V segment lost 3 bases, leaving 7 bases of the junction unmatched. Looked up from germline, CDR1 is SQVTM and CDR2 is ANQGSEA. The CDR3: CSVEFGRNADTQYF. The CDR3 nucleotides are TGCAGCGTTGAGTTCGGGAGGAATGCAGATACGCAGTATTTT.

V gene TRBV6-5 combines with J gene TRBJ1-3; tentatively, D is TRBD1 (6 bases). V shed 7 bases and J shed 0 bases, with 10 bases lying between them. Germline-derived CDR1 and CDR2 are MNHEY and SVGAGI. This CDR3 has 14 amino acids. CDR3 sequence (DNA): TGTGCCAGCATGAGGGGGATCTCTGGAAACACCATATATTTT. Protein: CASMRGISGNTIYF.

This clone was observed a few times. V and J are TRBV7-3 and TRBJ2-1, with 12 bases fitting TRBD2. With 1 base clipped from V and 1 base from J, the junction kept 5 bases outside the gene matches. Germline V gene sequence: CDR1 SGHTA, CDR2 FQGTGA. The CDR3 length is 18 residues. The CDR3 DNA sequence: TGTGCCAGCAGCTTAAATCCTAGCGGGAGGGAGTCCTACAATGAGCAGTTCTTC. Its protein is CASSLNPSGRESYNEQFF.

The chain carries TRBV7-3 and TRBJ1-2; D may be TRBD1 (5 bases). The CDR3 runs 14 residues. V shed 3 bases and J shed 2 bases, with 10 bases lying between them. Germline CDR1 is SGHTA and CDR2 is FQGTGA. CDR3 coding DNA: TGTGCCAGCAGCTTGGGGACTGAGAACTATGGCTACACCTTC. This gives the protein CASSLGTENYGYTF.

The chain employs TRBV6-5 and TRBJ1-1, with TRBD1 matching 10 bases. The CDR3 extends over 15 amino acids. Germline CDR1 is MNHEY and CDR2 is SVGAGI. Unmatched junction bases numbered 10, after V lost 7 bases and J lost 5 bases. CDR3 DNA: TGTGCCAGCAAGAGGACAGGGGGTTCTGGAACTGAAGCTTTCTTT. This encodes CASKRTGGSGTEAFF.

V gene TRBV6-5 combines with J gene TRBJ1-2, with TRBD1 identical over 7 bases. With 5 bases clipped from V and 8 bases from J, the junction kept 11 bases outside the gene matches. The germline V gene has CDR1 MNHEY and CDR2 SVGAGI. The CDR3 consists of 14 residues. Here the CDR3 reads CASSQQGLVGGYTF. For the CDR3, the DNA is TGTGCCAGCAGTCAACAGGGGCTTGTTGGAGGCTACACCTTC.

This clone was seen just once. The rearrangement joins TRBV6-4 to TRBJ1-2, with 7 bases matching TRBD1. V lost 6 bases and J lost 2; bases outside the gene matches: 3. This CDR3 has 13 residues. Germline V gene lookup returns CDR1 MRHNA and CDR2 SNTAGT. CDR3 sequence (DNA): TGTGCCAGCAGCCGGGACAGAAACTATGGCTACACCTTC. Translated, it gives CASSRDRNYGYTF.